These 7 T cell receptor beta chains came from one sample sequenced in a study of cytomegalovirus exposure and HLA in healthy donors. PCR used 60 Vbeta primers and 13 Jbeta primers. Assay: immunoSEQ multiplex PCR; the TCRdb copy retains only in-frame clones and omits some. The sample has under 200,000 clones, around four fifths seen once. Sequenced material: PBMCs. These receptors all come from a female donor in good health and CMV-seronegative.

The rearrangement joins TRBV6-5 to TRBJ1-2; 12 bases agree with TRBD1. The germline V gene encodes CDR1 MNHEY and CDR2 SVGAGI. The CDR3 consists of 15 residues. The V gene end was trimmed by 2 bases and the J gene end by 8 bases; junction bases not matched to a gene: 6. The chain's CDR3 is CASSYGTGGDGGYTF. The CDR3 region has the DNA TGTGCCAGCAGTTACGGGACAGGGGGCGATGGGGGCTACACCTTC.

V and J are TRBV18 and TRBJ1-5; 8 bases fit TRBD1. V shed 2 bases, J shed 6 bases, and the junction held 6 bases outside the gene matches. Germline CDR1 and CDR2: KGHSH and LQKENI. The CDR3 has 15 amino acids. The CDR3 sequence is CASSPLGTGGQPQHF. For the CDR3, the DNA is TGTGCCAGCTCACCATTAGGGACAGGCGGTCAGCCCCAGCATTTT.

The chain has TRBV28 and TRBJ1-5, with D possibly matching TRBD1 (6 bases). The CDR3 covers 16 residues. CDR1 MDHEN and CDR2 SYDVKM come from the germline V gene. The V gene lost 4 bases and the J gene lost 0 bases, with 13 bases spanning the gap. The CDR3 spells CASSYPDSFSNQPQHF. The CDR3 DNA follows: TGTGCCAGCAGTTATCCGGACAGCTTTAGCAATCAGCCCCAGCATTTT. The whole variable domain, remainder taken from reference TRBV28 and TRBJ1-5, is DVKVTQSSRYLVKRTGEKVFLECVQDMDHENMFWYRQDPGLGLRLIYFSYDVKMKEKGDIPEGYSVSREKKERFSLILESASTNQTSMYLCASSYPDSFSNQPQHFGDGTRLSIL.

V gene TRBV28 combines with J gene TRBJ1-4; 9 positions agree with TRBD1. The CDR3 length is 14 residues. Per the germline V gene, CDR1 is MDHEN and CDR2 is SYDVKM. Trimming cost V 5 bases and J 8 bases; bases outside gene matches: 6. The CDR3 loop is CASSGGDRVEKLFF. In DNA form, the CDR3 reads TGTGCCAGCAGTGGGGGGGACAGGGTCGAAAAACTGTTTTTT.

The chain employs TRBV30 and TRBJ1-2; TRBD1 agrees at 12 bases. CDR1 and CDR2 from the germline V gene are GTSNPN and SVGIG (reference sequence). The V and J ends lost 5 bases and 0 bases, in that order; junction bases with no gene match: 4. CDR3 length equals 15 residues. CDR3 in amino acids: CAWWDRGRANYGYTF. CDR3 nucleotide sequence: TGTGCCTGGTGGGACAGGGGGCGAGCTAACTATGGCTACACCTTC.

This sequence joins TRBV11-3 and TRBJ2-1; 7 bases match TRBD2. The CDR3 runs to 15 residues. Germline CDR1 SGHNT, CDR2 YENEEA. With 5 bases clipped from V and 0 bases from J, the junction kept 4 bases outside the gene matches. In nucleotides, the CDR3 is TGTGCCAGCAGCGGGGGGGGAGACTCCTACAATGAGCAGTTCTTC. Its protein product is CASSGGGDSYNEQFF.

The chain uses TRBV19 and TRBJ1-1; D gene unclear. The CDR3 has 15 amino acids. Deletions cut 3 bases from V and 4 bases from J, with 15 bases between. Germline V gene sequence: CDR1 LNHDA, CDR2 SQIVND (reference sequence). The CDR3 nucleotides read TGTGCCAGTAGTATTTTGACGGCGGGGAGCACTGAAGCTTTCTTT. It is translated as CASSILTAGSTEAFF.